Given below is one T cell receptor beta chain in context. In this sample, this clone turned up once. Its cognate antigen has yet to be identified. Base qualities are missing; no much larger clone stands one base away. Using the deep immunoSEQ assay, multiplex PCR amplified TCR CDR3 regions from genomic DNA. Genomic DNA extracted from each cell subset was distributed evenly over all wells of several immunoSEQ 96-well plates, and each plate served as one replicate. For sorted subsets, 150 to 250 ng of genomic DNA, equivalent to some 30,000 T cell genomes, went into each replicate PCR. The purified libraries were quantified using a Qubit 3.0 fluorometer, sized with a Bioanalyzer 2100, and then quantified again using the KAPA Library Quantification kit. Every immunoSEQ 96-well plate was sequenced on a separate single-read 150-cycle Illumina NextSeq 550 flow cell. The authors' analysis ran thus. Because the immunoSEQ output included only junctional sequences and no quality scores, the filtering could not be the same as the filtering used for full-length reads. To assign V/J genes and CDR3, sequences were annotated against IMGT germline references using PyIR, a Python wrapper for IgBLAST v1.9. Reads were removed for weak V/J assignments (E-value above 1e-6), missing CDR3, stop codons, out-of-frame junctions, or ambiguous translated residues. V3J clonotypes were defined as sequences sharing an identical inferred V gene, J gene, and CDR3 amino acid sequence. Percentage overlap between repertoires was calculated by dividing the number of shared unique clonotypes by the size of the smaller repertoire. Richness of each repertoire was evaluated using RTK rarefaction, the Chao1 estimator, and Recon v2.1 estimates of unobserved clonotypes. OLGA was used to compute generation probabilities for all TCRbeta clonotypes that the gDNA method yielded from a handful of donors. TCRdb stores this immuneACCESS table with in-frame sequences only. Part of the clones is absent; in the studies checked, under half of the shortfall reflects unresolved V genes, and no reason is known for the rest. D and trimming were read from the DNA, whereas the V and J calls and clone size are those reported in that table. Counted in this sample were around 980,000 clones; about four fifths of them appeared once. Of the sample, 0.5% to 0.65% falls within the top ten clones.

At the junction V is shortened by 3 bases and J by 6 bases, with 10 bases in between. Including the terminal cysteine and phenylalanine, the CDR3 comprises 13 residues. CDR3 DNA only is kept here, 39 bases in frame from base 1. The germline V gene provides CDR1 SGHRS and CDR2 YFSETQ. Healthy HIV-negative adults with no recently reported acute infections or vaccinations were included as donors. Every donor was a Caucasian adult living in Nashville, Tennessee, USA. Magnetic negative selection was used to enrich CD4+ T cells, after which naive cells were positively selected on CD45RA and the negative fraction became the memory subset. Blood was obtained by leukapheresis, after which PBMCs were separated by Ficoll-Histopaque density gradient centrifugation and cryopreserved in liquid nitrogen vapor phase. Purity and quantity of every magnetically sorted T cell population were checked by analytical flow cytometry. Each sorted fraction had its genomic DNA isolated and then quantified by UV absorbance on a Nanodrop 2000c.

This sample is drawn from a study of shared clonotypes between healthy human individuals (TCRdb year 2020). For context, the study as a whole: A couple of women and three men aged 18 to 49 years were included in the cohort. Per donor, three plates each were used for CD4 naive and CD4 memory, two for CD8 naive, and one for CD8 memory. To estimate repertoire size and how much clonotype sharing occurs between individuals, the study deeply sequenced the blood TCR repertoires of five healthy adults. Libraries were prepared and TCR repertoires were sequenced by different laboratories using diverse techniques, in order to increase sequencing depth and limit assay-specific biases. Each donor's leukapheresis produced roughly between roughly 0.85 and 9.5 billion PBMCs. Overall study results and their limits: Because the study included a small number of donors, the genetic and exposure-history diversity represented was limited. When a handful of donors were compared, the shared fraction of clonotypes was 5% to 6.5% for naive CD4, around 3.6% for naive CD8, 2% to 2.5% for memory CD4, and around 0.37% for memory CD8. Sampling was limited to blood, and TCR repertoires in tissue likely differ from TCR repertoires in blood. Pairwise subsampling led to the expectation that sequencing depth would affect the degree of clonotype sharing among donors. Compared with non-shared clonotypes, clonotypes shared by all four sorted-subset donors had higher generation probabilities. Incomplete sequencing was indicated by rarefaction of sorted-subset datasets, despite the large sequencing depth. Naive subsets generally had larger estimated clonotype richness than memory subsets.

This receptor was identified in a young man in good health. Some clones in this sample may be carry-over from other donors' samples. The sequenced sample was memory CD4+ T cells from PBMCs. In the paper's terms, the cell subset or site label means: CD45RA-negative fraction. This sequence uses TRBV5-1 and TRBJ2-1; the D element might be TRBD1 or TRBD2, as each aligns at 5 bases. DNA sequence: TGCGCCAGCAGCTGGGGACGCGCCAATGAGCAGTTCTTC. Its product reads: CASSWGRANEQFF.